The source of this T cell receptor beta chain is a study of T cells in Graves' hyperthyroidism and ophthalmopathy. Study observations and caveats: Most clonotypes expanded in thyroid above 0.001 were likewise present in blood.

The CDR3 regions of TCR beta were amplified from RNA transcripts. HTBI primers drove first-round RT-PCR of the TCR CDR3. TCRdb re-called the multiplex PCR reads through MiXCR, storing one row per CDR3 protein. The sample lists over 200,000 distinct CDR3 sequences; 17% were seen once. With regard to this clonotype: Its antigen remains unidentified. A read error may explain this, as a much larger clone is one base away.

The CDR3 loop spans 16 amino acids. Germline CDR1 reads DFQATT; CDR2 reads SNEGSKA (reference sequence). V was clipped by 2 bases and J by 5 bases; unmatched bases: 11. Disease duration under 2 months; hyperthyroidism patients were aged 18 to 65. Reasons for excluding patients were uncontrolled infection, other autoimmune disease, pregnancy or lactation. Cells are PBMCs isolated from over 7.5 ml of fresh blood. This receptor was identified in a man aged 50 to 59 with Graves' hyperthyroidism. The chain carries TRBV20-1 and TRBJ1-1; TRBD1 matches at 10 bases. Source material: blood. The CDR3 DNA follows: TGCAGTGCTAGACCGACAGGGGGCAGTTCGGGAACTGAAGCTTTCTTT. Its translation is CSARPTGGSSGTEAFF.